This T cell receptor beta chain was profiled in a study of post-analysis software for immune sequencing data. General study results and limits: Roughly five TRBV segments appeared more often in patients than in controls, and TRBV5-6, TRBV5-1 and TRBV20-1 were among these.

A remark on this clonotype: Antigen: not known.

Germline V gives CDR1 SQVTM, CDR2 ANQGSEA. Trimming left V 7 bases short and J 9 bases short, with 15 bases between. This CDR3 spans 11 amino acids. Incorporated into the TCR beta cDNA libraries were unique molecular identifiers, which served to reduce PCR and sequencing biases. In TCRdb, the PCR reads were re-called with MiXCR into one record per CDR3 protein. The table has some 890,000 distinct CDR3 sequences, under 70% seen once. This TCR was recovered from a girl under 18 with multiple sclerosis. V usage is TRBV29-1 and J usage is TRBJ1-2; no firm D call. Input material: blood. This chain's CDR3 is CSGAQESSYTF. The CDR3 bases are TGCAGCGGTGCTCAGGAGTCAAGCTACACCTTC.